The clone carrying this T cell receptor (beta chain) was found once. Germline V gene lookup returns CDR1 SGDLS and CDR2 YYNGEE. V shed 3 bases and J shed 3 bases, with 9 bases lying between them. This CDR3 spans 13 amino acids. This record comes from a study of blood T cell repertoires in COVID-19. In the study overall: T cells, B-cell-depleted T cells, or PBMCs provided the cDNA or gDNA that served as material.

Authors' processing steps: It was from reference gene primer amplification that nucleated cell counts were estimated. The protocol was immunoSEQ multiplex PCR, while the TCRdb copy is restricted to in-frame clones and leaves out a portion. That table supplies the V and J calls and clone size; D and trimming were determined from the DNA. The top ten clones hold around 6.9% of a sample with around 190,000 clones, 80% of them seen once. J is TRBJ2-5 and V is TRBV9; D might be TRBD2 (6 bases). The sample taken for sequencing was peripheral blood. The sequence was obtained from a man aged 55 to 70 with acute or convalescent COVID-19. The CDR3 nucleotides read TGTGCCAGCAGCGGTAGCGGAAAAGAGACCCAGTACTTC. It specifies CASSGSGKETQYF. Full variable domain (rest looked up from reference TRBV9 and TRBJ2-5): DSGVTQTPKHLITATGQRVTLRCSPRSGDLSVYWYQQSLDQGLQFLIQYYNGEERAKGNILERFSAQQFPDLHSELNLSSLELGDSALYFCASSGSGKETQYFGPGTRLLVL.